One and the same sample provided the 28 T cell receptor beta chains below, sequenced in a study of shared clonotypes between healthy human individuals. Profiling relied on immunoSEQ multiplex PCR, and the TCRdb table lists in-frame clones only, not all of them. The profile shows about 1 million clones, about 80% of them singletons. Sequencing was done on a sample of memory CD4+ T cells sorted from blood. Subset reported: CD45RA-negative fraction. Source of these receptors: a young man in good health.

The chain joins TRBV7-2 to TRBJ2-7, with 11 nucleotides matching TRBD2. Germline loops: CDR1 SGHTA, CDR2 FQGNSA. This CDR3 spans 14 amino acids. Trimming removed 3 bases from V and 5 bases from J; junction bases left unmatched: 3. CDR3 in DNA: TGTGCCAGCAGCTTTACGGGACTAGCGGACGAGCAGTACTTC. Translating it yields CASSFTGLADEQYF.

The chain recombines TRBV6-1 with TRBJ1-1; D gene ambiguous. Trimming took 6 bases from V and 2 from J, leaving 7 bases between them. The CDR3 runs 12 residues. Germline CDR1 reads MNHNS; CDR2 reads SASEGT. CDR3 loop: CASSRRNTEAFF. As DNA, the CDR3 is TGTGCCAGCAGCCGGAGAAACACTGAAGCTTTCTTT.

The chain carries TRBV9 and TRBJ1-4; TRBD1 is a possible D gene (6 bases). Germline V lookup: CDR1 SGDLS, CDR2 YYNGEE. The germline V and J ends were trimmed by 4 bases and 3 bases, with 19 bases remaining between them. The CDR3 covers 17 residues. The CDR3: CASSPRGGIVSNEKLFF. The CDR3 DNA reads as TGTGCCAGCAGCCCCAGGGGAGGTATTGTGTCTAATGAAAAACTGTTTTTT.

The gene calls are TRBV5-1 and TRBJ2-3; no definite D call. V lost 7 bases and J 4 bases, leaving 10 bases between the germline ends. The CDR3 extends over 12 amino acids. The germline V gene has CDR1 SGHRS and CDR2 YFSETQ. The CDR3 sequence: CASGHDPDTQYF. CDR3 coding DNA: TGCGCCAGCGGTCATGACCCAGATACGCAGTATTTT.

This rearrangement joins TRBV28 to TRBJ2-3; the match to TRBD2 covers 8 bases. From germline, CDR1 is MDHEN and CDR2 SYDVKM. The junction had 8 bases not matched to a gene; V was cut back by 7 bases and J by 2 bases. The CDR3 runs to 15 residues. The CDR3 region is CASNSAGGNTDTQYF. CDR3 DNA sequence: TGTGCCAGCAATAGCGCGGGGGGAAACACAGATACGCAGTATTTT.

This chain uses TRBV6-1 with TRBJ2-7; D gene ambiguous. Germline CDR1 and CDR2: MNHNS and SASEGT. Trimming removed 7 bases from V and 2 bases from J, with 9 bases in between. The CDR3 is 12 amino acids. CDR3 sequence: CASIGTAYEQYF. Written as DNA, the CDR3 is TGTGCCAGCATTGGCACGGCCTACGAGCAGTACTTC.

The CDR3 loop is CASSLAPTGPNEKLFF. DNA for the CDR3: TGCGCCAGCAGCTTGGCCCCGACAGGGCCTAATGAAAAACTGTTTTTT. The chain joins TRBV5-1 to TRBJ1-4, with TRBD1 identical over 7 bases. The CDR3 length is 16 residues. The V gene end was trimmed by 0 bases and the J gene end by 3 bases; junction bases not matched to a gene: 5. Germline V gives CDR1 SGHRS, CDR2 YFSETQ.

The chain carries TRBV15 and TRBJ1-2, with 9 bases aligning to TRBD1. J was trimmed by 7 bases and V by 3 bases; bases with no gene match: 12. The CDR3 totals 16 residues. Germline values: CDR1 LNHNV, CDR2 YYDKDF (reference sequence). In nucleotides, the CDR3 is TGTGCCACCAGCAGTGATATACCGGGACAGGGATCTGGCTACACCTTC. Its protein is CATSSDIPGQGSGYTF.

This clone was detected only a few times. This chain joins TRBV23-1 and TRBJ1-2; no definite D call. TRBV23-1 is recorded as an ORF, its role being uncertain. The V and J ends lost 11 bases and 10 bases respectively, with 11 bases between them. The CDR3 has 9 residues. CDR3 protein: CAGPMFYTF. The CDR3 DNA sequence: TGCGCCGGCCCGATGTTCTACACCTTC.

The V call is TRBV28, the J call TRBJ1-5; the D gene is possibly TRBD1 (5 bases). V was pared by 8 bases and J by 4 bases, with 15 bases between. Germline lookup yields CDR1 MDHEN and CDR2 SYDVKM. The CDR3 extends over 14 amino acids. As DNA, the CDR3 is TGTGCCAGCGACGACTTCGGGGGAAATCAGCCCCAGCATTTT. Its translation: CASDDFGGNQPQHF.

The sample holds a few counts of this clone. V gene TRBV27 combines with J gene TRBJ2-7, with 8 nucleotides matching TRBD1. Trimming took 2 bases from V and 4 from J; bases not matched to a gene: 7. The CDR3 spans 15 residues. Looked up from germline, CDR1 is MNHEY and CDR2 is SMNVEV (reference sequence). CDR3 nucleotides: TGTGCCAGCAGTTTAAGGGCAGGGGGCGGGTACGAGCAGTACTTC. It specifies CASSLRAGGGYEQYF.

The rearrangement joins TRBV2 to TRBJ2-7; maybe TRBD1 (6 bases). Germline V gives CDR1 SNHLY, CDR2 FYNNEI. V was clipped by 6 bases and J by 0 bases, with 9 bases between them. This CDR3 spans 13 amino acids. CDR3 in amino acids: CASRGASSYEQYF. CDR3 sequence (DNA): TGTGCCAGCAGGGGGGCCTCCTCCTACGAGCAGTACTTC.

This clone has only one observation. The rearrangement joins TRBV23-1 to TRBJ1-1; 7 positions match TRBD1. Being an ORF, TRBV23-1 has a function that is uncertain. This CDR3 has 12 residues. CDR3: CAGDRVGTEAFF. The CDR3 DNA is TGCGCGGGAGACAGGGTCGGCACTGAAGCTTTCTTT.

The chain carries TRBV18 and TRBJ2-5; the match to TRBD1 covers 8 bases. Germline CDR1 reads KGHSH; CDR2 reads LQKENI. This CDR3 has 15 amino acids. V shed 3 bases, J shed 1 base, and the junction held 4 bases outside the gene matches. CDR3 residues: CASSPETGGQETQYF. CDR3 coding DNA: TGTGCCAGCTCACCTGAAACAGGGGGCCAAGAGACCCAGTACTTC.

The chain has TRBV7-2 and TRBJ2-3, with 9 bases aligning to TRBD2. The CDR3 is made up of 14 amino acids. The V gene's germline CDR1 is SGHTA and CDR2 FQGNSA. V dropped 3 bases and J dropped 7; count of bases not matched to a gene: 5. CDR3 sequence: CASSFKREANTQYF. CDR3 nucleotides: TGTGCCAGCAGCTTTAAGCGGGAGGCTAATACGCAGTATTTT.

Notes on this clone: Other DNA sequences in this sample translate to the same CDR3. The chain carries TRBV2 and TRBJ1-5; maybe TRBD1 (6 bases). V shed 1 base and J shed 2 bases, with 12 bases lying between them. The germline V gene encodes CDR1 SNHLY and CDR2 FYNNEI. This CDR3 region has 16 residues. CDR3 residues: CASSEVQGRGNQPQHF. CDR3 bases: TGTGCCAGCAGTGAAGTACAGGGACGGGGCAATCAGCCCCAGCATTTT.

The gene calls are TRBV28 and TRBJ2-2; 7 positions match TRBD2. The germline V gene has CDR1 MDHEN and CDR2 SYDVKM. CDR3 size: 13 residues. V was pared by 8 bases and J by 2 bases, with 2 bases of the junction left unmatched. CDR3 loop: CASSGGNTGELFF. Here the CDR3 DNA reads TGTGCCAGCTCGGGAGGAAACACCGGGGAGCTGTTTTTT. The full variable domain, with the rest looked up from reference TRBV28 and TRBJ2-2, is DVKVTQSSRYLVKRTGEKVFLECVQDMDHENMFWYRQDPGLGLRLIYFSYDVKMKEKGDIPEGYSVSREKKERFSLILESASTNQTSMYLCASSGGNTGELFFGEGSRLTVL.

The genes are TRBV6-5 and TRBJ2-1, with 10 bases identical to TRBD1. Unmatched junction bases numbered 2, after V lost 7 bases and J lost 2 bases. CDR1 is MNHEY and CDR2 is SVGAGI in the germline V gene. The CDR3 totals 14 residues. As DNA, the CDR3 is TGTGCCAGCACAGGACAGGGGGCCTACAATGAGCAGTTCTTC. It specifies CASTGQGAYNEQFF.

The chain carries TRBV10-3 and TRBJ1-5, with unresolved D. The length of the CDR3 is 12 residues. V was trimmed by 0 bases and J by 9 bases, leaving 6 bases between them. The germline V gene has CDR1 ENHRY and CDR2 SYGVKD. The chain's CDR3 is CAISESEGPQHF. DNA of the CDR3: TGTGCCATCAGTGAGTCCGAGGGGCCCCAGCATTTT.

The chain employs TRBV6-5 and TRBJ2-7, with D unclear. Germline V gene lookup returns CDR1 MNHEY and CDR2 SVGAGI. This CDR3 contains 15 residues. The V end was cut by 5 bases, the J end by 0 bases, with 14 bases between. The CDR3 region is CASSPRAVSSYEQYF. The CDR3 DNA reads TGTGCCAGCAGTCCTAGGGCAGTGAGCTCCTACGAGCAGTACTTC.

This clone was counted a few times. This rearrangement joins TRBV5-1 to TRBJ1-6; D is possibly TRBD1 (6 bases). The CDR3 runs 16 residues. Between the trimmed V and J ends, which lost 4 bases and 6 bases, there was a span of 17 bases. The germline V gene encodes CDR1 SGHRS and CDR2 YFSETQ. The CDR3 DNA reads TGCGCCAGCAGCAAGGGACACCCGACTCTTAATTCACCCCTCCACTTT. Its protein is CASSKGHPTLNSPLHF.

V and J are TRBV30 and TRBJ1-4; possible D gene TRBD1, 5 bases. V was clipped by 5 bases and J by 8 bases, with 15 bases between them. The CDR3 is made up of 13 amino acids. CDR1 and CDR2 (germline): GTSNPN, SVGIG (reference sequence). CDR3 amino acids: CAWSQGVDEKLFF. CDR3 bases: TGTGCCTGGTCCCAAGGGGTAGACGAAAAACTGTTTTTT.

V usage is TRBV7-9 and J usage is TRBJ2-1; 7 nucleotides match TRBD2. The CDR3 loop spans 15 amino acids. Germline V gives CDR1 SEHNR, CDR2 FQNEAQ (reference sequence). The V segment lost 0 bases and the J segment 7 bases; nucleotides outside the gene matches: 6. In nucleotides, the CDR3 is TGTGCCAGCAGCTTAGCGGGAGGGTGGTTGAATGAGCAGTTCTTC. Translated: CASSLAGGWLNEQFF. Full variable domain (missing parts from reference TRBV7-9 and TRBJ2-1): DTGVSQNPRHKITKRGQNVTFRCDPISEHNRLYWYRQTLGQGPEFLTYFQNEAQLEKSRLLSDRFSAERPKGSFSTLEIQRTEQGDSAMYLCASSLAGGWLNEQFFGPGTRLTVL.

The rearrangement joins TRBV2 to TRBJ2-1; 10 bases are shared with TRBD2. Germline CDR1 reads SNHLY; CDR2 reads FYNNEI. V dropped 5 bases and J dropped 6; count of bases not matched to a gene: 7. CDR3 length: 15 residues. In nucleotides, the CDR3 is TGTGCCAGCAGTCGGCTAGCGGGAGAAGGCAATGAGCAGTTCTTC. It yields the protein CASSRLAGEGNEQFF.

The V call is TRBV25-1, the J call TRBJ2-5, with D possibly TRBD2 on 5 matching bases. The end of the DNA is better explained by TRBJ2-7, so the J call may be wrong. The CDR3 spans 13 residues. The germline gives CDR1 MGHDK, CDR2 SYGVNS. CDR3 sequence: CASIPWESYEQYF. The CDR3 nucleotides are TGTGCCAGCATCCCCTGGGAGAGCTACGAGCAGTACTTC.

This clone was detected only once. The chain links TRBV2 to TRBJ2-7, with 9 bases fitting TRBD1. The length of the CDR3 is 14 residues. J lost 7 bases, V lost 11 bases, and 15 bases had no gene match. The germline V gene has CDR1 SNHLY and CDR2 FYNNEI. This CDR3 is CASKGDRASPEQYF. The CDR3 DNA follows: TGTGCCTCAAAGGGGGACAGGGCTTCCCCTGAGCAGTACTTC.

The J gene is TRBJ2-5, the V gene TRBV6-6; 9 bases agree with TRBD2. CDR3 length: 15 residues. The germline V gene encodes CDR1 MNHNY and CDR2 SVGAGI (reference sequence). V shed 7 bases, J shed 3 bases, and the junction held 9 bases outside the gene matches. The CDR3 loop reads CASIAGLARKETQYF. The CDR3 DNA reads TGTGCCAGCATTGCCGGACTAGCGCGGAAAGAGACCCAGTACTTC.

This clone was seen only once. The V and J genes are TRBV7-2 and TRBJ2-7; possible D gene TRBD1, 5 bases. In germline, CDR1 is SGHTA, CDR2 FQGNSA. This CDR3 region has 14 residues. V lost 7 bases and J lost 0, with 13 bases in between. CDR3 amino acids: CASTPDRDSYEQYF. DNA for the CDR3: TGTGCCAGCACCCCAGACAGAGACTCCTACGAGCAGTACTTC.